The 16 T cell receptor beta chains given below trace back to one sample, sequenced in a study of cytomegalovirus exposure and HLA in healthy donors. Sequencing was performed with immunoSEQ multiplex PCR; in TCRdb, only in-frame clones are kept and a portion is missing. The sample holds 150,000 to 200,000 clones; 75% to 95% are singletons and the top ten take about 2.9%. The specimen sequenced was PBMCs. These receptors were collected from a woman between 18 and 29 years old in good health and CMV-seropositive.

The rearrangement uses TRBV6-5 and TRBJ2-3, with a tentative D call TRBD2 (6 bases). The germline gives CDR1 MNHEY, CDR2 SVGAGI. V shed 0 bases and J shed 4 bases, with 11 bases lying between them. The CDR3 has 15 amino acids. The CDR3 here is CASSYSGRGPDTQYF. CDR3 nucleotide sequence: TGTGCCAGCAGTTACTCTGGGCGGGGCCCAGATACGCAGTATTTT.

The chain recombines TRBV10-1 with TRBJ2-3; TRBD2 aligns across 12 bases. This CDR3 region has 16 residues. CDR1 and CDR2 from the germline V gene are WNHNN and SYGVQD (reference sequence). Trimming took 4 bases from V and 2 from J; bases not matched to a gene: 4. The CDR3 spells CASSVGTSGFTDTQYF. In DNA form, the CDR3 reads TGCGCCAGCAGTGTGGGGACTAGCGGGTTCACAGATACGCAGTATTTT.

The rearrangement joins TRBV6-5 to TRBJ2-1; 8 bases line up with TRBD2. The ends lost 6 bases at V and 6 bases at J; junction bases unmatched: 10. Germline V gene data show CDR1 as MNHEY and CDR2 as SVGAGI. CDR3 size: 15 residues. This CDR3 is CASSPSGGHLNEQFF. The CDR3 bases are TGTGCCAGCAGCCCCAGCGGGGGACACCTCAATGAGCAGTTCTTC.

The J gene is TRBJ2-1, the V gene TRBV7-8; TRBD2 matches 10 bases. The germline CDR1 and CDR2 sequences are SGHVS and FQNEAQ. The CDR3 has 17 residues. With V trimmed by 3 bases and J by 1 base, 6 bases remained unmatched. The CDR3 reads CASSLAGLAASYNEQFF. The CDR3 DNA reads TGTGCCAGCAGCTTGGCTGGACTAGCGGCTTCCTACAATGAGCAGTTCTTC.

This clone was seen once. The chain couples TRBV11-1 to TRBJ1-5; the D is unclear. Trimming cost V 0 bases and J 4 bases, with 4 bases left between them. The germline V gene has CDR1 SGHAT and CDR2 FQDESV (reference sequence). This CDR3 region has 13 residues. The CDR3 sequence is CASSLAVNQPQHF. CDR3 DNA sequence: TGTGCCAGCAGCTTAGCCGTGAATCAGCCCCAGCATTTT.

This clone has a handful of counts. The rearrangement links TRBV18 to TRBJ2-1; D might be TRBD1 (7 bases). Germline V gene lookup returns CDR1 KGHSH and CDR2 LQKENI. V was clipped by 0 bases and J by 6 bases, with 21 bases between them. This CDR3 has 18 residues. In nucleotides, the CDR3 is TGTGCCAGCTCACCACCGCGGGATCGGGACAGCGGTGGCAATGAGCAGTTCTTC. Translated: CASSPPRDRDSGGNEQFF.

The CDR3 coding sequence is TGTGCCAGCAGTTCCCAGTCCTATGGCTACACCTTC. Its translation: CASSSQSYGYTF. The genes are TRBV28 and TRBJ1-2; D gene ambiguous. The CDR3 consists of 12 residues. Germline V gives CDR1 MDHEN, CDR2 SYDVKM. Trimming took off 4 bases at V and 4 bases at J, with 7 bases between the two ends.

J is TRBJ2-2 and V is TRBV5-1; 7 nucleotides line up with TRBD2. Trimming cost V 3 bases and J 1 base; bases outside gene matches: 6. The CDR3 spans 16 residues. Germline V CDR1 and CDR2: SGHRS, YFSETQ. The CDR3: CASSSQAGLNTGELFF. The CDR3 nucleotides are TGCGCCAGCAGCTCCCAAGCGGGACTGAACACCGGGGAGCTGTTTTTT. Full variable domain (outside the CDR3, taken from reference TRBV5-1 and TRBJ2-2): KAGVTQTPRYLIKTRGQQVTLSCSPISGHRSVSWYQQTPGQGLQFLFEYFSETQRNKGNFPGRFSGRQFSNSRSEMNVSTLELGDSALYLCASSSQAGLNTGELFFGEGSRLTVL.

The chain couples TRBV5-6 to TRBJ1-5, with a tentative D call TRBD1 (5 bases). CDR1 and CDR2 from the germline V gene are SGHDT and YYEEEE. The V end lost 4 bases, the J end lost 2 bases, and 19 bases lay between the germline ends. The CDR3 length is 17 residues. As DNA, the CDR3 is TGTGCCAGCAGCAGCGCCGGGAGAGGAGGGGGCAATCAGCCCCAGCATTTT. Translation: CASSSAGRGGGNQPQHF.

V usage is TRBV6-1 and J usage is TRBJ1-5, with a weak D call TRBD1 (5 bases). The germline CDR1 and CDR2 sequences are MNHNS and SASEGT. V was cut by 1 base and J by 2 bases, with 9 bases left in between. This CDR3 contains 15 residues. The CDR3 nucleotides read TGTGCCAGCAGTGAAGGGCAGGGCGGCAATCAGCCCCAGCATTTT. Encoded protein: CASSEGQGGNQPQHF.

The chain combines TRBV19 with TRBJ2-3, with D uncertain. The V and J ends lost 3 bases and 6 bases respectively, with 13 bases between them. The CDR3 contains 14 residues. The V gene's germline CDR1 is LNHDA and CDR2 SQIVND (reference sequence). As DNA, the CDR3 is TGTGCCAGTAGTATTGACGGCAAAGCGGATACGCAGTATTTT. This encodes CASSIDGKADTQYF.

The chain recombines TRBV2 with TRBJ1-1, with TRBD1 as a possible D gene (5 bases). The CDR3 sequence is 14 residues long. Germline values: CDR1 SNHLY, CDR2 FYNNEI. V dropped 4 bases and J dropped 0 bases, with 9 bases sitting between them. The CDR3 bases are TGTGCCAGCAGTGTGACAGTCCTGAACACTGAAGCTTTCTTT. Translating gives CASSVTVLNTEAFF.

Concerning this clone itself: The junction differs from germline at one of its ends, possibly a read error. The chain employs TRBV7-6 and TRBJ2-5; 8 bases match TRBD1. The CDR3 has 12 amino acids. Germline CDR1 reads SGHVS; CDR2 reads FNYEAQ. CDR3 sequence: CASSPSDREVDF. The CDR3 coding sequence is TGTGCCAGCAGCCCCTCGGACAGGGAGGTGGACTTC.

The V gene is TRBV18, the J gene TRBJ1-1; 10 nucleotides match TRBD1. The CDR3 is 14 amino acids. Per the germline V gene, CDR1 is KGHSH and CDR2 is LQKENI. Unmatched junction bases numbered 4, after V lost 3 bases and J lost 6 bases. CDR3 DNA sequence: TGTGCCAGCTCACCTGACAGGGGGCTCCCTGAAGCTTTCTTT. Its protein product is CASSPDRGLPEAFF.

CDR3 in amino acids: CSVEDLEEDTDTQYF. DNA of the CDR3: TGCAGCGTTGAAGATCTCGAGGAGGACACAGATACGCAGTATTTT. V gene TRBV29-1 combines with J gene TRBJ2-3, with D perhaps TRBD2 (5 bases). The germline gives CDR1 SQVTM, CDR2 ANQGSEA. The V end was cut by 0 bases, the J end by 2 bases, with 12 bases between. The CDR3 has 15 amino acids.

The chain joins TRBV7-2 to TRBJ2-3; D might be TRBD2 (6 bases). The V gene's germline CDR1 is SGHTA and CDR2 FQGNSA. The CDR3 consists of 14 residues. Trimming shortened V by 1 base and J by 6 bases, and 11 bases separated the two germline ends. The CDR3 DNA follows: TGTGCCAGCAGCTTAGAGGGACTCCCTGATACGCAGTATTTT. The encoded protein is CASSLEGLPDTQYF.